The 13 T cell receptor beta chains presented below share a single source sample, sequenced in a study of blood T cell repertoires in COVID-19. Repertoires were generated with immunoSEQ multiplex PCR, while TCRdb's copy carries only in-frame clones and drops some. The table lists 79,000 or so clones, more than 75% of them singletons, with about 1.2% in the top ten. Material for sequencing was peripheral blood. The receptors here all came from a human donor in a cohort sampled during active COVID-19.

The V gene is TRBV7-3, the J gene TRBJ2-1, with 10 nucleotides matching TRBD2. The CDR3 covers 16 residues. J was trimmed by 8 bases and V by 2 bases; bases with no gene match: 9. In germline, CDR1 is SGHTA, CDR2 FQGTGA. CDR3 DNA: TGTGCCAGCAGCTTATTGGGTCTAGCGGGAGACGATGAGCAGTTCTTC. It codes for CASSLLGLAGDDEQFF.

The gene calls are TRBV6-6 and TRBJ1-6, with D possibly TRBD1 on 5 matching bases. The CDR3 has 16 residues. V dropped 2 bases and J dropped 7 bases, with 15 bases sitting between them. CDR1 is MNHNY and CDR2 is SVGAGI in the germline V gene (reference sequence). CDR3 sequence reads: CASSYGWQGGNSPLHF. The CDR3 DNA sequence: TGTGCCAGCAGTTACGGTTGGCAGGGAGGCAATTCACCCCTCCACTTT.

The V and J genes are TRBV28 and TRBJ1-2; D is unresolved. Germline CDR1 reads MDHEN; CDR2 reads SYDVKM. The CDR3 length is 13 residues. The ends were cut back, 4 bases at V and 4 bases at J, with 10 bases in the middle. CDR3 sequence reads: CASSSSGGYGYTF. The CDR3 nucleotides are TGTGCCAGCAGTTCCTCGGGTGGCTATGGCTACACCTTC.

The rearrangement joins TRBV7-2 to TRBJ2-1; 9 positions match TRBD2. The CDR3 has 18 residues. The V and J ends lost 6 bases and 4 bases, in that order; junction bases with no gene match: 16. Germline V lookup: CDR1 SGHTA, CDR2 FQGNSA. The CDR3 region is CASRLPIAGVRGYNEQFF. Here the CDR3 DNA reads TGTGCCAGCAGGCTCCCTATAGCGGGGGTGAGGGGTTACAATGAGCAGTTCTTC.

The V gene is TRBV5-1, the J gene TRBJ2-4; maybe TRBD2 (6 bases). The CDR3 totals 15 residues. Trimming removed 0 bases at V and 8 bases at J, with 15 bases between. CDR1 is SGHRS and CDR2 is YFSETQ in the germline V gene. CDR3 nucleotide sequence: TGCGCCAGCAGCTTGGTAGGGTCGGAGGGAGACATTCAGTACTTC. The encoded protein is CASSLVGSEGDIQYF.

A remark on this clone: In the same sample, other DNA sequences code for this CDR3. The CDR3 spells CASSLRGDQPQHF. Written as DNA, the CDR3 is TGTGCCAGCAGTTTAAGGGGTGATCAGCCCCAGCATTTT. The genes are TRBV12-3 or TRBV12-4 and TRBJ1-5; possibly TRBD1 for D (5 bases). The length of the CDR3 is 13 residues. Trimming left V 2 bases short and J 5 bases short, with 7 bases between.

The rearrangement joins TRBV7-3 to TRBJ2-3, with 8 bases lining up with TRBD1. Germline CDR1 SGHTA, CDR2 FQGTGA. The CDR3 contains 16 residues. Trimming cost V 4 bases and J 2 bases; bases outside gene matches: 8. CDR3 residues: CASSSQGGRFTDTQYF. The CDR3 DNA sequence: TGTGCCAGCAGCTCACAGGGGGGTCGATTCACAGATACGCAGTATTTT.

This clone was counted a single time. This chain uses TRBV5-1 with TRBJ2-5, with D perhaps matching TRBD2 (5 bases). The CDR3 covers 15 residues. Germline CDR1 and CDR2: SGHRS and YFSETQ. Trimming pared 0 bases from V and 4 bases from J, leaving 13 bases between. The chain's CDR3 is CASSLEGREGETQYF. The CDR3 DNA follows: TGCGCCAGCAGCTTGGAAGGGAGAGAGGGAGAGACCCAGTACTTC.

This rearrangement joins TRBV30 to TRBJ1-6; TRBD1 is a possible D gene (6 bases). The V gene lost 6 bases and the J gene lost 9 bases, with 21 bases spanning the gap. The CDR3 spans 15 residues. Germline V gives CDR1 GTSNPN, CDR2 SVGIG (reference sequence). The CDR3 is CACKTTSGRGSPLHF. The CDR3 DNA sequence: TGTGCCTGCAAGACCACCAGTGGCAGGGGTTCACCCCTCCACTTT. Full variable domain (missing parts from reference TRBV30 and TRBJ1-6): SQTIHQWPATLVQPVGSPLSLECTVEGTSNPNLYWYRQAAGRGLQLLFYSVGIGQISSEVPQNLSASRPQDRQFILSSKKLLLSDSGFYLCACKTTSGRGSPLHFGNGTRLTVT.

This sequence joins TRBV21-1 and TRBJ2-3; TRBD2 was called by the table and not checked on the DNA. TRBV21-1 is recorded as a pseudogene. This CDR3 has 16 residues. The DNA of the CDR3 is TGTGCCAGCAGCAGGAAAACTAGCGGGAGTTCAAATACGCAGTATTTT. This encodes CASSRKTSGSSNTQYF.

This chain connects TRBV2 to TRBJ2-7; TRBD2 matches 7 bases. Germline lookup yields CDR1 SNHLY and CDR2 FYNNEI. V was clipped by 7 bases and J by 4 bases; unmatched bases: 1. The CDR3 length is 11 residues. CDR3 loop: CASKREYEQYF. Here the CDR3 DNA reads TGTGCCAGCAAGCGGGAATACGAGCAGTACTTC. Drawing the rest from reference TRBV2 and TRBJ2-7, the complete variable domain is EPEVTQTPSHQVTQMGQEVILRCVPISNHLYFYWYRQILGQKVEFLVSFYNNEISEKSEIFDDQFSVERPDGSNFTLKIRSTKLEDSAMYFCASKREYEQYFGPGTRLTVT.

The chain is built from TRBV7-9 and TRBJ1-4; 7 nucleotides line up with TRBD1. The junction had 4 bases not matched to a gene; V was cut back by 5 bases and J by 1 base. Germline V gene sequence: CDR1 SEHNR, CDR2 FQNEAQ (reference sequence). This CDR3 spans 15 amino acids. The CDR3, as DNA: TGTGCCAGCAGCCCCGACAGGGTAACTAATGAAAAACTGTTTTTT. This codes for CASSPDRVTNEKLFF. Using reference TRBV7-9 and TRBJ1-4 for the parts outside the CDR3, the full variable domain is DTGVSQNPRHKITKRGQNVTFRCDPISEHNRLYWYRQTLGQGPEFLTYFQNEAQLEKSRLLSDRFSAERPKGSFSTLEIQRTEQGDSAMYLCASSPDRVTNEKLFFGSGTQLSVL.

The J gene is TRBJ2-1, the V gene TRBV2; D gene ambiguous. Germline V gene data show CDR1 as SNHLY and CDR2 as FYNNEI. Trimming cost V 2 bases and J 4 bases, with 3 bases left between them. The CDR3 has 12 residues. The CDR3 sequence: CASSEQYNEQFF. Here the CDR3 DNA reads TGTGCCAGCAGTGAACAATACAATGAGCAGTTCTTC.